These 32 T cell receptor beta chains were all obtained from the same sample, sequenced in a study of tumor-infiltrating lymphocytes in primary liver carcinoma. The template, 450 to 650 ng total RNA, yielded TCR beta cDNA made with a constant-region primer. Slightly modified ARM-PCR with three nested multiplex PCR rounds yielded TCR beta libraries. TRBV1-TRBV30 forward and Cbeta reverse primers drove the first two roughly 10-cycle rounds. TCRdb used MiXCR to reprocess the multiplex PCR reads, holding one entry per CDR3 protein. Of just over 300,000 distinct CDR3 sequences in the sample, around 50% were seen once. Blood RNA came from unsorted whole blood; germline DNA was also extracted. Sequenced: peripheral blood. The receptor set was obtained from a woman aged 25 to 45 with primary liver carcinoma and hepatitis B virus infection.

Comment on this clonotype: Relative to the germline gene, one junction end is altered; a read error may explain this. This sequence joins TRBV29-1 and TRBJ1-1; D not resolved. Per germline, CDR1 SQVTM and CDR2 ANQGSEA. CDR3 length: 10 residues. CDR3 DNA sequence: TGCGGCGTACTTGACACTGAGGCTTTCTTT. This codes for CGVLDTEAFF. The full variable domain, its missing parts supplied by reference TRBV29-1 and TRBJ1-1, is SAVISQKPSRDICQRGTSLTIQCQVDSQVTMMFWYRQQPGQSLTLIATANQGSEATYESGFVIDKFPISRPNLTFSTLTVSNMSPEDSSIYLCGVLDTEAFFGQGTRLTVV.

This clonotype was seen a few times. A read error may account for a junction end that differs from germline. The J gene is TRBJ2-1, the V gene TRBV11-2; 7 nucleotides match TRBD2. Germline CDR1 and CDR2: SGHAT and FQNNGV. The CDR3 spans 17 residues. CDR3 amino acids: CASSLGDWWEGRGEQFF. The DNA of the CDR3 is TGTGCCAGTAGCTTAGGGGACTGGTGGGAGGGCCGGGGTGAGCAGTTCTTC.

The table lists this clonotype with a few counts. This rearrangement joins TRBV6-2 or TRBV6-3 to TRBJ2-7; weak D call: TRBD1 (6 bases). There are 16 residues in the CDR3. CDR1 MNHEY and CDR2 SVGEGT come from the germline V gene. Trimming cost V 4 bases and J 0 bases, with 16 bases left between them. CDR3 in amino acids: CASSSPASRGSYEQYF. The DNA of the CDR3 is TGTGCCAGCAGTTCCCCGGCTAGCAGGGGCTCCTACGAGCAGTACTTC.

This chain uses TRBV12-3 or TRBV12-4 with TRBJ2-1; 7 nucleotides match TRBD2. After removal of 5 bases from V and 2 bases from J, the junction contained 9 bases not matched to a gene. The CDR3 extends over 16 amino acids. CDR3 sequence (DNA): TGTGCCAGCAGTCACGTAGTGGGAGGGCCCTACAATGAGCAGTTCTTC. Its translation is CASSHVVGGPYNEQFF.

This clonotype was seen a handful of times. V and J are TRBV13 and TRBJ2-3; 11 bases align to TRBD1. Germline CDR1 is PRHDT and CDR2 is FYEKMQ (reference sequence). This CDR3 spans 15 amino acids. Germline trimming cut 5 bases from V and 5 bases from J; bases unmatched to any gene: 6. In nucleotides, the CDR3 is TGTGCCAGCAGCCCCTCGGGACAGGGGGAAGATACGCAGTATTTT. This encodes CASSPSGQGEDTQYF.

Concerning this clonotype itself: Because the CDR3 is missing its conserved closing phenylalanine or tryptophan, this is likely a read error. This chain joins TRBV12-3 or TRBV12-4 and TRBJ1-4, with 7 bases aligning to TRBD1. Unmatched junction bases numbered 9, after V lost 3 bases and J lost 8 bases. There are 15 residues in the CDR3. CDR3 amino acids: CASSLSPVRGEKLFS. CDR3 sequence (DNA): TGTGCCAGCAGTTTGTCCCCGGTCAGGGGGGAAAAACTGTTTTCT.

This clonotype has a count of ten or more. This chain links TRBV11-2 with TRBJ2-6; the D gene is possibly TRBD1 (6 bases). V was pared by 1 base and J by 3 bases, with 7 bases between. CDR3 length: 15 amino acids. Germline loops: CDR1 SGHAT, CDR2 FQNNGV. The CDR3 region is CASSLAQGGANVLTF. The DNA for the CDR3 is TGTGCCAGCAGCTTAGCACAGGGTGGGGCCAACGTCCTGACTTTC.

The rearrangement joins TRBV28 to TRBJ2-3, with 11 nucleotides matching TRBD2. This CDR3 is 15 amino acids long. Germline values: CDR1 MDHEN, CDR2 SYDVKM. With 5 bases clipped from V and 3 bases from J, the junction kept 4 bases outside the gene matches. For the CDR3, the DNA is TGTGCCAGCAGTATGGGACTAGCGGAGACAGATACGCAGTATTTT. The encoded protein is CASSMGLAETDTQYF.

This clonotype showed up just a few times. CDR3 sequence (DNA): TGTGCCAGCAGCGGGCCGGGACTAGCGATAGATACGCAGTATTTT. Translated, it gives CASSGPGLAIDTQYF. The gene calls are TRBV5-6 and TRBJ2-3, with 10 bases identical to TRBD2. CDR1 is SGHDT, CDR2 YYEEEE, per germline. The CDR3 has 15 amino acids. J gave up 5 bases and V 4 bases, and 7 bases lay outside the gene matches.

The V call is TRBV28, the J call TRBJ2-4; D is uncertain. The CDR3 contains 13 residues. The germline CDR1 and CDR2 sequences are MDHEN and SYDVKM. This chain's CDR3 is CTTSSWQGNIQYF. In DNA, the CDR3 is TGTACCACCTCGTCGTGGCAAGGAAACATTCAGTACTTC.

In the case of this clonotype: This could be a read error, since a much larger clone is one nucleotide away. The chain carries TRBV6-6 and TRBJ2-5; 9 nucleotides line up with TRBD2. Germline lookup yields CDR1 MNHNY and CDR2 SVGAGI (reference sequence). This CDR3 spans 14 amino acids. The V and J ends lost 6 bases and 4 bases, in that order; junction bases with no gene match: 6. The CDR3 loop is CASSRGRVGETQYF. The CDR3 nucleotides read TGTGCCAGCAGCCGCGGGAGGGTAGGAGAGACCCAGTACTTC.

The table lists this clonotype with many counts. The chain is built from TRBV29-1 and TRBJ2-5; D remains ambiguous. This CDR3 is 14 amino acids long. Trimming took off 5 bases at V and 1 base at J, with 14 bases between the two ends. Germline V gene sequence: CDR1 SQVTM, CDR2 ANQGSEA. As DNA, the CDR3 is TGCAGCGTTTCCTGGGTCTCGAGCCAAGAGACCCAGTACTTC. Its protein is CSVSWVSSQETQYF.

Concerning this clonotype itself: A read error may account for a junction end that differs from germline. The genes are TRBV12-3 or TRBV12-4 and TRBJ2-3; either TRBD1 or TRBD2 may fit D (6 bases each). This CDR3 comprises 18 residues. The CDR3 nucleotides read TGTACCAGCAGTTTAGCGTGTGGGACACCGAGCGGGACAGATACGCAGTATTTT. Encoded protein: CTSSLACGTPSGTDTQYF.

The V gene is TRBV4-3, the J gene TRBJ1-6; 7 bases fit TRBD1. This CDR3 is 17 amino acids long. Germline-derived CDR1 and CDR2 are LGHNA and YSLEER. V lost 0 bases and J lost 6; bases outside the gene matches: 8. DNA for the CDR3: TGCGCCAGCAGCCAAGATTTTTTTGGGACAGCTAATTCACCCCTCCACTTT. This gives the protein CASSQDFFGTANSPLHF.

This clonotype has a single count. The junction departs from germline at one end; a sequencing error may be responsible. The chain uses TRBV11-2 and TRBJ1-1; TRBD1 matches 7 bases. Looked up from germline, CDR1 is SGHAT and CDR2 is FQNNGV. This CDR3 has 14 amino acids. The CDR3 DNA reads TGTGCCAGCAGCCACACAGGGGCTAACACTGAAGCTTTCTTC. As protein: CASSHTGANTEAFF.

As to this clonotype: A read error may produce the germline difference seen at one junction end. The chain is built from TRBV11-2 and TRBJ2-1; a weak D match, TRBD1 (5 bases). Germline V CDR1 and CDR2: SGHAT, FQNNGV. The CDR3 consists of 15 residues. The CDR3 bases are TGTGCCAGCGGCTTTTTCTCGGACAACAACAATGAGCAGTTCTTC. Encoded protein: CASGFFSDNNNEQFF.

In this sample, this clonotype turned up many times. This chain joins TRBV5-4 and TRBJ2-1; unclear D gene. Trimming took 0 bases from V and 10 from J, leaving 11 bases between them. The CDR3 length is 13 residues. Germline loops: CDR1 SGHNT, CDR2 YYREEE (reference sequence). The CDR3 sequence is CASSLETPREQFF. In DNA, the CDR3 is TGTGCCAGCAGCTTGGAAACTCCCCGCGAGCAGTTCTTC.

As concerns this clonotype: This likely comes from a read error, as the CDR3 has no conserved phenylalanine or tryptophan at its end. The chain links TRBV4-3 to TRBJ1-2; D is undetermined. Germline V gives CDR1 LGHNA, CDR2 YSLEER. V shed 6 bases and J shed 4 bases, with 15 bases lying between them. This CDR3 contains 14 residues. The CDR3 protein is CASRAELETYGYTS. The CDR3 DNA sequence: TGCGCCAGCAGGGCTGAGTTGGAGACCTATGGCTACACCTCC.

Ten or more counts support this clonotype. The V call is TRBV14, the J call TRBJ2-7; tentatively, D is TRBD2 (5 bases). CDR3 length: 13 amino acids. Germline CDR1 SGHDN, CDR2 FVKESK. The germline V and J ends were trimmed by 2 bases and 7 bases, with 12 bases remaining between them. In DNA, the CDR3 is TGTGCCAGCAGCCAAAAATCCACGGGGGAGCAGTACTTC. Translation: CASSQKSTGEQYF.

Notes on this clonotype: This is likely a read error, given that the CDR3 carries no conserved phenylalanine or tryptophan at its end. The DNA is left out, because the CDR3 cannot be placed on it with certainty; the CDR3 is given as TCRdb lists it. CDR3 amino acids: CSVRDSNQPQHL. The chain joins TRBV29-1 to TRBJ1-5; TRBD1 is taken as the D call from the table, unchecked against the DNA. Germline loops: CDR1 SQVTM, CDR2 ANQGSEA. Including both end residues, the CDR3 is 12 amino acids long.

This clonotype was detected ten times or more. J is TRBJ2-5 and V is TRBV11-2; TRBD1 aligns across 9 bases. V was pared by 3 bases and J by 5 bases, with 4 bases of the junction left unmatched. The CDR3 loop spans 14 amino acids. The germline gives CDR1 SGHAT, CDR2 FQNNGV. CDR3 sequence reads: CASSFRTGVETQYF. The CDR3 DNA is TGTGCCAGCAGCTTTCGGACAGGGGTGGAGACCCAGTACTTC.

As to this clonotype: Being one base from a much bigger clone, this may be a read error. The CDR3 protein is CTSSSETETQYF. CDR3 sequence (DNA): TGTACCAGCAGTTCGGAAACCGAGACCCAGTACTTC. This chain links TRBV28 with TRBJ2-5; no definite D call. The germline CDR1 and CDR2 sequences are MDHEN and SYDVKM. The CDR3 loop spans 12 amino acids. Combining the CDR3 with reference TRBV28 and TRBJ2-5 gives the whole variable domain DVKVTQSSRYLVKRTGEKVFLECVQDMDHENMFWYRQDPGLGLRLIYFSYDVKMKEKGDIPEGYSVSREKKERFSLILESASTNQTSMYLCTSSSETETQYFGPGTRLLVL.

This clonotype was seen ten or more times. Written as DNA, the CDR3 is TGCGCCAGCAGTCGTACACTAGCGGGGTACAATGAGCAGTTCTTC. Its protein product is CASSRTLAGYNEQFF. The rearrangement joins TRBV4-3 to TRBJ2-1; 10 bases fit TRBD2. The trim removed 6 bases at V and 4 bases at J, leaving 6 bases unmatched. Looked up from germline, CDR1 is LGHNA and CDR2 is YSLEER. CDR3 length equals 15 residues.

A note on this clonotype: A much larger clonotype is one base distant, so this may be a read error. The rearrangement joins TRBV12-3 or TRBV12-4 to TRBJ2-7, with D uncertain. The CDR3 contains 12 residues. CDR3 in DNA: TGTCCCAGCAGTCAGCGTGAGAACGAGCAGTACTTC. Protein: CPSSQRENEQYF.

Details on this clonotype: The CDR3 does not end in the conserved phenylalanine or tryptophan, so this is likely a read error. The chain carries TRBV29-1 and TRBJ2-3, with TRBD1 identical over 11 bases. After removal of 6 bases from V and 6 bases from J, the junction contained 2 bases not matched to a gene. Germline loops: CDR1 SQVTM, CDR2 ANQGSEA. This CDR3 spans 12 amino acids. The CDR3: CSVGTGGDTQYL. CDR3 nucleotide sequence: TGCAGCGTGGGGACAGGGGGGGATACGCAGTATTTG.

Note on this clonotype: A junction end diverges from the germline sequence, so it may reflect a read error. V usage is TRBV11-2 and J usage is TRBJ1-1; D may be TRBD1 (5 bases). Germline V gene lookup returns CDR1 SGHAT and CDR2 FQNNGV. The CDR3 length is 15 residues. CDR3 DNA: TGTGCCAGTAGCTTAGTTCCCAGGGTGAACACTGAAGCTTTCTTT. Its protein product is CASSLVPRVNTEAFF.

Turning to this clonotype: It may be a read error: a sequence one base away is much more abundant. The rearrangement joins TRBV11-2 to TRBJ2-7; D is ambiguous. The CDR3 consists of 12 residues. Trimming pared 5 bases from V and 8 bases from J, leaving 13 bases between. From germline, CDR1 is SGHAT and CDR2 FQNNGV. The CDR3 region has the DNA TGTGCCAGCAGCCGCGGTGTTTACAAGCAGTACTTC. This sequence encodes CASSRGVYKQYF.

This clonotype was found once. Mismatch with germline at one junction end may stem from a read error. This sequence joins TRBV14 and TRBJ2-7, with 10 bases identical to TRBD1. Per the germline V gene, CDR1 is SGHDN and CDR2 is FVKESK. The CDR3 runs 19 residues. The CDR3 DNA reads TGTGCCAACAGCCGACCATACTCAAAACCGGGACAGGGGTTCCACGAGCAGTACTTC. Amino acids: CANSRPYSKPGQGFHEQYF.

Comment on this clonotype: This may arise from a read error, as a much more abundant clone is one base away. The rearrangement joins TRBV4-1 to TRBJ2-4; TRBD1 aligns across 9 bases. Germline values: CDR1 MGHRA, CDR2 YSYEKL. CDR3 length: 17 amino acids. In nucleotides, the CDR3 is TGCGCCAGCAGCCAATCTAGTGGACAGGGGAGGAAAAACTTTCAGTACTTC. Translating it yields CASSQSSGQGRKNFQYF.

Only one count was recorded for this clonotype. A read error may explain this, as a much larger clone is one base away. This sequence joins TRBV29-1 and TRBJ2-3; 8 bases are a match to TRBD1. CDR1 is SQVTM, CDR2 ANQGSEA, per germline. CDR3 length: 14 amino acids. CDR3 in amino acids: CSLERGDRPYTQYF. Here the CDR3 DNA reads TGCAGCCTTGAAAGGGGGGACAGGCCTTATACGCAGTATTTT.

This clonotype was detected only a few times. V usage is TRBV6-1 and J usage is TRBJ1-3; D is undetermined. V gave up 4 bases and J gave up 4 bases, with 14 bases separating them. The CDR3 totals 15 residues. CDR1 and CDR2 from the germline V gene are MNHNS and SASEGT. The CDR3: CASSVSGSRGNTIYF. The CDR3, as DNA: TGTGCCAGCAGTGTTTCTGGCTCAAGAGGAAACACCATATATTTT.

Concerning this clonotype itself: This may be a read error: a much more frequent sequence differs by one nucleotide. Without the conserved terminal phenylalanine or tryptophan, this CDR3 likely stems from a read error. The gene calls are TRBV4-2 and TRBJ2-1; D perhaps matches TRBD2 (6 bases). This CDR3 comprises 18 residues. In germline, CDR1 is LGHNA, CDR2 YNFKEQ. V lost 0 bases to trimming and J lost 1 base, with 16 bases between them. The CDR3 here is CASSQDQTAGKSYNEQFL. DNA of the CDR3: TGTGCCAGCAGCCAAGATCAAACGGCGGGAAAGTCCTACAATGAGCAGTTCTTA.